The next 6 T cell receptor beta chains were all read from a single sample in a study of T cells after yellow fever vaccination. MiXCR, run by TCRdb on the 5' RACE reads, gives a single entry per CDR3 protein. The sample has about 370,000 distinct CDR3 sequences, approximately 10% seen once. Source: PBMCs, taken on the day of the first yellow fever vaccination. These receptors were taken from a man between 18 and 35 years old who received the YFV17D yellow fever vaccine.

V and J are TRBV4-3 and TRBJ2-3; possibly TRBD1 for D (5 bases). With 4 bases removed from V and 4 bases from J, the gap between germline ends came to 15 bases. The CDR3 is made up of 15 amino acids. CDR1 LGHNA and CDR2 YSLEER come from the germline V gene. The CDR3 region has the DNA TGCGCCAGCAGCCCCCTCCAGGGTGGGGCAGATACGCAGTATTTT. Its translation is CASSPLQGGADTQYF.

The rearrangement links TRBV4-1 to TRBJ2-7; D ambiguous. Germline CDR1 MGHRA, CDR2 YSYEKL. The CDR3 runs 16 residues. V was pared by 0 bases and J by 2 bases, with 14 bases between. CDR3: CASSQDRSRPTYEQYF. The CDR3 bases are TGCGCCAGCAGCCAAGATCGAAGTCGGCCAACCTACGAGCAGTACTTC.

The V and J genes are TRBV20-1 and TRBJ2-5; D not resolved. The CDR3 is 13 amino acids. The germline gives CDR1 DFQATT, CDR2 SNEGSKA (reference sequence). The ends were cut back, 2 bases at V and 1 base at J, with 8 bases in the middle. As DNA, the CDR3 is TGCAGTGCTAGAACCTACAGCCAAGAGACCCAGTACTTC. Its translation is CSARTYSQETQYF.

This clonotype has more than one count but fewer than ten. The rearrangement joins TRBV6-5 to TRBJ1-2; D perhaps matches TRBD1 (6 bases). From germline, CDR1 is MNHEY and CDR2 SVGAGI. CDR3 length: 14 amino acids. The V end lost 2 bases, the J end lost 0 bases, and 7 bases lay between the germline ends. The chain's CDR3 is CASSYGTTNYGYTF. CDR3 coding DNA: TGTGCCAGCAGTTACGGGACAACTAACTATGGCTACACCTTC.

This clonotype came up a few times. V and J are TRBV7-2 and TRBJ1-5, with 8 bases aligning to TRBD1. J gave up 6 bases and V 1 base, and 8 bases lay outside the gene matches. The CDR3 is 16 residues long. Germline V gene sequence: CDR1 SGHTA, CDR2 FQGNSA. The CDR3 bases are TGTGCCAGCAGCTTAGGGGTCAGGGGGCAAGGTCAGCCCCAGCATTTT. Amino acid sequence: CASSLGVRGQGQPQHF.

This clonotype showed up many times. The chain joins TRBV29-1 to TRBJ1-2; D gene uncertain. The CDR3 contains 11 residues. Trimming cost V 5 bases and J 2 bases, with 6 bases left between them. Germline V CDR1 and CDR2: SQVTM, ANQGSEA. CDR3: CSVFRNYGYTF. The DNA of the CDR3 is TGCAGCGTTTTCAGGAACTATGGCTACACCTTC. The complete variable domain, with remaining parts taken from reference TRBV29-1 and TRBJ1-2, reads SAVISQKPSRDICQRGTSLTIQCQVDSQVTMMFWYRQQPGQSLTLIATANQGSEATYESGFVIDKFPISRPNLTFSTLTVSNMSPEDSSIYLCSVFRNYGYTFGSGTRLTVV.